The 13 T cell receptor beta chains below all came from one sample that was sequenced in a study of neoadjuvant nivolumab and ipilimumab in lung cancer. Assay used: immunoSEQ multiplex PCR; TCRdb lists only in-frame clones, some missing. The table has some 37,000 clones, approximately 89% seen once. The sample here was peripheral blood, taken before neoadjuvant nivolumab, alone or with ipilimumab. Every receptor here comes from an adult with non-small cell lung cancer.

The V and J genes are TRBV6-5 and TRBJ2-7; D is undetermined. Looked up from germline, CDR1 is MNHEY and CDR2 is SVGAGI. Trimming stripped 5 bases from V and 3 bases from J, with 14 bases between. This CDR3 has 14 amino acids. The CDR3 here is CASSGAPRDYEQYF. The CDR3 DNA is TGTGCCAGCAGTGGCGCGCCCCGAGACTACGAGCAGTACTTC.

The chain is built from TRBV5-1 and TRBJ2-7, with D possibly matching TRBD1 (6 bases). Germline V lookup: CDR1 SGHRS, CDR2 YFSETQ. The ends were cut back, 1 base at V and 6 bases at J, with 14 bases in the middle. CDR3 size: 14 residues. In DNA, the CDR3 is TGCGCCAGCAGCTTGACAGGGAAACCCTTCGAGCAGTACTTC. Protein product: CASSLTGKPFEQYF.

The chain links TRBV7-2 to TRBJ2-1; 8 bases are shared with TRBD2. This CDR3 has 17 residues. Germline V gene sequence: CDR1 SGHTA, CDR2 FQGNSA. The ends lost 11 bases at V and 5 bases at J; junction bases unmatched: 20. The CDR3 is CAGRGGDGTRSNNEQFF. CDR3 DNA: TGTGCCGGGAGGGGGGGCGACGGGACTAGGTCGAACAATGAGCAGTTCTTC.

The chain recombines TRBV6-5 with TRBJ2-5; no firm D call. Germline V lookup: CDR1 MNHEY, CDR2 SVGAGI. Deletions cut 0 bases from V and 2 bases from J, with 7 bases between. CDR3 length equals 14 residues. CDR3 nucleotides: TGTGCCAGCAGTTACTCCGGCAGTCAAGAGACCCAGTACTTC. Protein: CASSYSGSQETQYF.

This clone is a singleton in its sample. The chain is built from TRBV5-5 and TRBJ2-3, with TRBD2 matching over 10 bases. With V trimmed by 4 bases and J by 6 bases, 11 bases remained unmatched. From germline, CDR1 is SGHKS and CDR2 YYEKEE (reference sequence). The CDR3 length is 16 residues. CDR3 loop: CASSQEGASGSDTQYF. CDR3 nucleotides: TGTGCCAGCAGCCAAGAAGGGGCTAGCGGGAGTGATACGCAGTATTTT.

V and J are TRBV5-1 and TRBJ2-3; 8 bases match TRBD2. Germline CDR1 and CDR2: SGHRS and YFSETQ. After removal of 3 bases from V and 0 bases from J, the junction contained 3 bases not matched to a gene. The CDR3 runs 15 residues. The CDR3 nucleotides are TGCGCCAGCAGCTCGTCTAGCGGGAGCACAGATACGCAGTATTTT. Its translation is CASSSSSGSTDTQYF.

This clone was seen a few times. CDR3 sequence (DNA): TGTGCCAGCAGCTTAGGTGGTAGGGGGCGCGAGCAGTACTTC. Translating it yields CASSLGGRGREQYF. This rearrangement joins TRBV7-3 to TRBJ2-7; 7 positions match TRBD1. The CDR3 covers 14 residues. From germline, CDR1 is SGHTA and CDR2 FQGTGA. Unmatched junction bases numbered 7, after V lost 2 bases and J lost 6 bases.

The CDR3 bases are TGTGCCAGCGGAAATCAAGCGGGGGCCAAAAACATTCAGTACTTC. This translates into CASGNQAGAKNIQYF. V is TRBV2 and J is TRBJ2-4; 7 bases agree with TRBD2. The CDR3 runs to 15 residues. The germline gives CDR1 SNHLY, CDR2 FYNNEI. The J segment lost 1 base and the V segment lost 8 bases, leaving 8 bases of the junction unmatched.

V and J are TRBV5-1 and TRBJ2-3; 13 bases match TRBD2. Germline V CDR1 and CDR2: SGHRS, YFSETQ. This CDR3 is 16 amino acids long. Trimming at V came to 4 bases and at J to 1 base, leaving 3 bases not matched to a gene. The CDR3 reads CASSPGLAGGTDTQYF. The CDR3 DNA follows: TGCGCCAGCAGCCCCGGACTAGCGGGGGGCACAGATACGCAGTATTTT.

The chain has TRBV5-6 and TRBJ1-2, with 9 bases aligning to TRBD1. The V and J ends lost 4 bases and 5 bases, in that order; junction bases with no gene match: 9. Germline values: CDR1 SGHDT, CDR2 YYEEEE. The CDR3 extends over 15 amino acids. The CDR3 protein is CASSMLQGAGYGYTF. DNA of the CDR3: TGTGCCAGCAGCATGTTACAGGGGGCTGGGTATGGCTACACCTTC.

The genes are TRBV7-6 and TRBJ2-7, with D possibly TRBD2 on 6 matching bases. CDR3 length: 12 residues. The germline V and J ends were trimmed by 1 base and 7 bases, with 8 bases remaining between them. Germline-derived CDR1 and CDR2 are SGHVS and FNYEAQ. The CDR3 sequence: CASSLEGLEQYF. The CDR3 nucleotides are TGTGCCAGCAGCTTAGAAGGACTAGAGCAGTACTTC.

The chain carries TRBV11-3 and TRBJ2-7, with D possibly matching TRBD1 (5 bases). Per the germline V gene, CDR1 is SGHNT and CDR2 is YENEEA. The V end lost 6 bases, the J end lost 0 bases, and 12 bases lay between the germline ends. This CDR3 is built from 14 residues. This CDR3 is CASSRGSGSYEQYF. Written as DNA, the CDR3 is TGTGCCAGCAGTAGGGGCTCAGGCTCCTACGAGCAGTACTTC.

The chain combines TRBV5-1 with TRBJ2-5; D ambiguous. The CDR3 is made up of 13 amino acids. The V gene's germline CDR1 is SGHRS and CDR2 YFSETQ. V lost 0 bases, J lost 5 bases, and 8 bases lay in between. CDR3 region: CASSLGSRETQYF. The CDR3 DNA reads TGCGCCAGCAGCTTGGGTAGTAGGGAGACCCAGTACTTC.